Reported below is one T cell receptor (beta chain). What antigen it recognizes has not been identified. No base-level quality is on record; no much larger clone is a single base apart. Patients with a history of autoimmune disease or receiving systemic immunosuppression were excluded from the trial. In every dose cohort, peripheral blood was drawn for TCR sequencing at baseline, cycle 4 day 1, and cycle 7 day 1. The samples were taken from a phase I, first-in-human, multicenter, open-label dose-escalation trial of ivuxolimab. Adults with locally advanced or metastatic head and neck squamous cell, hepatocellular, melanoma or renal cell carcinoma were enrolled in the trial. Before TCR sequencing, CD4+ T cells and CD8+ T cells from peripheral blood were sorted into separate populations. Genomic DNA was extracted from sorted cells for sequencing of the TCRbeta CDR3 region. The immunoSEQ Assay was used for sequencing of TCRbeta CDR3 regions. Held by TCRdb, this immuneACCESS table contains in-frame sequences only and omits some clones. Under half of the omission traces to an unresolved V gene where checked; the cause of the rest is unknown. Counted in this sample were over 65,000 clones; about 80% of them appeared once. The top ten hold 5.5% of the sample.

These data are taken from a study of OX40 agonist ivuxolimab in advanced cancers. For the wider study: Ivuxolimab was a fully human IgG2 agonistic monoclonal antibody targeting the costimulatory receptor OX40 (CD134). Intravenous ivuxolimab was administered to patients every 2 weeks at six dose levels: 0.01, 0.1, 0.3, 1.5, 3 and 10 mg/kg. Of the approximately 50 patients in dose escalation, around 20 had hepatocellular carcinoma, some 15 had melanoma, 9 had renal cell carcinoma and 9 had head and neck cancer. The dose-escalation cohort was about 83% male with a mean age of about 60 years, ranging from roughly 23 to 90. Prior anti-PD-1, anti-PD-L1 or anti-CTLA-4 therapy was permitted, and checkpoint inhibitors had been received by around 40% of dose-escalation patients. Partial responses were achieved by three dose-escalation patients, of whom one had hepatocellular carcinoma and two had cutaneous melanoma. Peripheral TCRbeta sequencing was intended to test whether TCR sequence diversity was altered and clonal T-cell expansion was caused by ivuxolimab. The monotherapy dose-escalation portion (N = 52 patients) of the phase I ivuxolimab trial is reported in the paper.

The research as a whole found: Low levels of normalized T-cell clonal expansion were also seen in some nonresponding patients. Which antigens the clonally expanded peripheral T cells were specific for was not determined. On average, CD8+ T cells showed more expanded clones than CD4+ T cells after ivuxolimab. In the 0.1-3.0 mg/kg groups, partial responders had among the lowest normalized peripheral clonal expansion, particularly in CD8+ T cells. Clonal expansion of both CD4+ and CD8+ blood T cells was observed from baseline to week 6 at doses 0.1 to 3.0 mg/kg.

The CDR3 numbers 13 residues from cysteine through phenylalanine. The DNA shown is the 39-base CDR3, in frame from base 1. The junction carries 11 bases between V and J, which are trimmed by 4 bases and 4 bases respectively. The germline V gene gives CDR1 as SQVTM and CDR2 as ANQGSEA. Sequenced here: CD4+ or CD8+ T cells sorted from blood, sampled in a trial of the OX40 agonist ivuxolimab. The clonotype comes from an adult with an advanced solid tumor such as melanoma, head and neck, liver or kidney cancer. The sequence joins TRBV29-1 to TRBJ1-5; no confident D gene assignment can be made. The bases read TGCAGCGTTGTCCCCCCTATTAATCAGCCCCAGCATTTT. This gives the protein CSVVPPINQPQHF.